This passage covers 15 T cell receptor beta chains from one sample sequenced in a study of T cells in Graves' hyperthyroidism and ophthalmopathy. TCR beta CDR3 region amplification was performed from RNA transcripts. HTBI primers were the set used in a first-round RT-PCR of the TCR CDR3. One entry per CDR3 protein, called by TCRdb with MiXCR from the multiplex PCR reads. The sample has 90,000 to 120,000 distinct CDR3 sequences, about a sixth seen once. The specimen was blood. The receptors originated from a woman aged 45-60 years with Graves' hyperthyroidism.

The chain uses TRBV20-1 and TRBJ2-3; 8 bases fit TRBD2. This CDR3 comprises 17 residues. Per the germline V gene, CDR1 is DFQATT and CDR2 is SNEGSKA (reference sequence). The junction had 16 bases not matched to a gene; V was cut back by 8 bases and J by 0 bases. CDR3 amino acids: CSLRGAGTRTSTDTQYF. CDR3 nucleotide sequence: TGCAGTTTGCGGGGGGCGGGAACCCGTACTAGCACAGATACGCAGTATTTT.

This clonotype has ten or more counts. The chain joins TRBV9 to TRBJ1-1; D unresolved. Germline CDR1 is SGDLS and CDR2 is YYNGEE. This CDR3 is built from 13 residues. With 1 base removed from V and 2 bases from J, the gap between germline ends came to 6 bases. Here the CDR3 DNA reads TGTGCCAGCAGCGTAACCATTAACACTGAAGCTTTCTTT. Its protein is CASSVTINTEAFF. The whole variable domain, filled in from reference TRBV9 and TRBJ1-1, reads DSGVTQTPKHLITATGQRVTLRCSPRSGDLSVYWYQQSLDQGLQFLIQYYNGEERAKGNILERFSAQQFPDLHSELNLSSLELGDSALYFCASSVTINTEAFFGQGTRLTVV.

This clonotype has at least ten counts. The chain links TRBV3-1 to TRBJ1-1; D might be TRBD1 (5 bases). This CDR3 spans 14 amino acids. The V and J ends lost 4 bases and 4 bases respectively, with 13 bases between them. CDR1 is LGHDT and CDR2 is YNNKEL in the germline V gene (reference sequence). The CDR3, as DNA: TGTGCCAGCAGCCTGGGGGGGGTCTCCACTGAAGCTTTCTTT. It encodes CASSLGGVSTEAFF.

This clonotype was picked up many times. The chain uses TRBV28 and TRBJ1-2; D gene uncertain. CDR1 and CDR2 from the germline V gene are MDHEN and SYDVKM. V lost 3 bases, J lost 5 bases, and 16 bases lay in between. This CDR3 contains 15 residues. CDR3 nucleotides: TGTGCCAGCAGTTTTCGCTCGACAAGATTTTATGGCTACACCTTC. Its translation: CASSFRSTRFYGYTF.

This clonotype was counted ten times or more. The chain uses TRBV7-9 and TRBJ1-4, with 9 bases aligning to TRBD1. This CDR3 is 16 amino acids long. The germline gives CDR1 SEHNR, CDR2 FQNEAQ (reference sequence). V trimming: 4 bases; J trimming: 7 bases; junction bases outside the gene matches: 10. The CDR3 spells CASSWGDREDGEKLFF. The CDR3 coding sequence is TGTGCCAGCAGCTGGGGGGACAGGGAGGACGGTGAAAAACTGTTTTTT.

This clonotype was found many times. This chain connects TRBV7-3 to TRBJ2-3; no reliable D call. The CDR3 runs to 17 residues. V dropped 2 bases and J dropped 6 bases, with 21 bases sitting between them. CDR1 is SGHTA, CDR2 FQGTGA, per germline. CDR3: CASSLVSLTAPRDTQYF. CDR3 bases: TGTGCCAGCAGCTTAGTATCGCTAACGGCCCCAAGGGATACGCAGTATTTT.

This clonotype was counted at least ten times. V is TRBV2 and J is TRBJ2-4, with D unclear. This CDR3 contains 15 residues. V gave up 3 bases and J gave up 1 base, with 10 bases separating them. Per the germline V gene, CDR1 is SNHLY and CDR2 is FYNNEI. DNA for the CDR3: TGTGCCAGCAGTGATAAGGGTTTTGCCAAAAACATTCAGTACTTC. This translates into CASSDKGFAKNIQYF. Full variable domain (rest looked up from reference TRBV2 and TRBJ2-4): EPEVTQTPSHQVTQMGQEVILRCVPISNHLYFYWYRQILGQKVEFLVSFYNNEISEKSEIFDDQFSVERPDGSNFTLKIRSTKLEDSAMYFCASSDKGFAKNIQYFGAGTRLSVL.

There are many counts of this clonotype. J is TRBJ2-1 and V is TRBV3-1; TRBD2 matches 13 bases. J gave up 6 bases and V 6 bases, and 8 bases lay outside the gene matches. The length of the CDR3 is 16 residues. Germline loops: CDR1 LGHDT, CDR2 YNNKEL (reference sequence). CDR3 nucleotides: TGTGCCAGCAGTTCAACTAGCGGGAGGGCCTTCAATGAGCAGTTCTTC. As protein: CASSSTSGRAFNEQFF.

As to this clonotype: Just one base apart from a much larger clone, this may be a read error. V gene TRBV20-1 combines with J gene TRBJ1-1, with D unresolved. In germline, CDR1 is DFQATT, CDR2 SNEGSKA (reference sequence). V gave up 2 bases and J gave up 4 bases, with 11 bases separating them. CDR3 length: 13 residues. Here the CDR3 reads CSARQEAITEAFF. The CDR3 DNA reads TGCAGTGCTAGACAGGAGGCGATCACTGAAGCTTTCTTT.

This clonotype was seen at least ten times. This sequence joins TRBV19 and TRBJ2-1, with TRBD2 identical over 10 bases. Germline lookup yields CDR1 LNHDA and CDR2 SQIVND (reference sequence). The trim removed 5 bases at V and 6 bases at J, leaving 4 bases unmatched. CDR3 length: 14 amino acids. The CDR3 DNA reads TGTGCCAGTAGTTGGGTAGCGGGAGGCAATGAGCAGTTCTTC. The encoded protein is CASSWVAGGNEQFF. The full variable domain, in which reference TRBV19 and TRBJ2-1 provide the parts outside the CDR3, is DGGITQSPKYLFRKEGQNVTLSCEQNLNHDAMYWYRQDPGQGLRLIYYSQIVNDFQKGDIAEGYSVSREKKESFPLTVTSAQKNPTAFYLCASSWVAGGNEQFFGPGTRLTVL.

In its sample, this clonotype was seen many times. This chain joins TRBV28 and TRBJ1-6, with D unresolved. The CDR3 contains 15 residues. V shed 6 bases and J shed 1 base, with 10 bases lying between them. Germline-derived CDR1 and CDR2 are MDHEN and SYDVKM. The CDR3 loop reads CASRFDNSYNSPLHF. The CDR3 DNA follows: TGTGCCAGCAGGTTCGACAATTCCTATAATTCACCCCTCCACTTT. The entire variable domain, with the rest obtained from reference TRBV28 and TRBJ1-6, is as follows: DVKVTQSSRYLVKRTGEKVFLECVQDMDHENMFWYRQDPGLGLRLIYFSYDVKMKEKGDIPEGYSVSREKKERFSLILESASTNQTSMYLCASRFDNSYNSPLHFGNGTRLTVT.

In this sample, this clonotype turned up many times. The chain uses TRBV20-1 and TRBJ2-3; a possible D gene is TRBD1 (6 bases). The CDR3 length is 13 residues. Germline V CDR1 and CDR2: DFQATT, SNEGSKA (reference sequence). V lost 4 bases and J lost 4, with 12 bases in between. The chain's CDR3 is CSAKNRAPDTQYF. The CDR3 coding sequence is TGCAGTGCTAAAAACAGGGCACCAGATACGCAGTATTTT.

This clonotype was counted ten times or more. This chain uses TRBV6-1 with TRBJ2-2; possible D gene TRBD2, 5 bases. In germline, CDR1 is MNHNS, CDR2 SASEGT. The CDR3 spans 15 residues. V dropped 7 bases and J dropped 2 bases, with 14 bases sitting between them. CDR3 sequence (DNA): TGTGCCAGCACAAAGGAGGCAGCTAACACCGGGGAGCTGTTTTTT. It codes for CASTKEAANTGELFF.

This clonotype occurred many times. The rearrangement links TRBV11-1 to TRBJ2-1; the match to TRBD2 covers 9 bases. This CDR3 has 16 residues. Trimming at V came to 5 bases and at J to 8 bases, leaving 13 bases not matched to a gene. Germline V gives CDR1 SGHAT, CDR2 FQDESV (reference sequence). The CDR3 reads CASSQIWTSVRDEQFF. In nucleotides, the CDR3 is TGTGCCAGCAGCCAAATCTGGACTAGCGTGAGGGATGAGCAGTTCTTC.

This clonotype turned up a few times. The V call is TRBV20-1, the J call TRBJ2-5, with 8 bases lining up with TRBD2. V lost 1 base, J lost 5 bases, and 12 bases stayed unmatched. This CDR3 region has 16 residues. Per the germline V gene, CDR1 is DFQATT and CDR2 is SNEGSKA (reference sequence). The CDR3 protein is CSARVGRVAGLETQYF. The CDR3 DNA sequence: TGCAGTGCTAGAGTGGGCCGAGTAGCGGGACTGGAGACCCAGTACTTC.